These T cell receptor beta chains were read from a single sample in a study of T cell changes during pregnancy in multiple sclerosis. The data were produced by immunoSEQ multiplex PCR, yet TCRdb's version contains in-frame clones alone and is incomplete. Found here are approximately 63,000 clones, 91% of them singletons; the top ten hold about 2.2%. Specimen: peripheral blood, collected in the third trimester of pregnancy. The receptors here all came from a female donor in good health, enrolled as a control in a pregnancy study. CDR3s include the opening cysteine and the closing phenylalanine or tryptophan. D genes are given only for firm matches. Clone size is stated in some rows and not others, as once, few, many or a class when expanded.

v_gene,d_gene,abundance,j_gene,CDR3aa,CDR3nt
TRBV28,-,-,TRBJ2-5,CASSYVQGFMETQYF,TGTGCCAGCAGTTACGTACAGGGTTTTATGGAGACCCAGTACTTC
TRBV18,-,-,TRBJ2-1,CASSLLNNEQFF,TGTGCCAGCTCACTACTCAACAATGAGCAGTTCTTC
TRBV5-1,-,once,TRBJ2-3,CASSSDTDTQYF,TGCGCCAGCAGCTCAGACACAGATACGCAGTATTTT
TRBV5-1,-,once,TRBJ2-7,CASSLATGTYEQYF,TGCGCCAGCAGCTTGGCCACAGGTACCTACGAGCAGTACTTC
TRBV29-1,-,-,TRBJ2-7,CSVEESQGGQYF,TGCAGCGTTGAAGAGTCCCAGGGGGGTCAGTACTTC
TRBV14,-,-,TRBJ2-7,CASSDRTASYEQYF,TGTGCCAGCAGCGATAGGACAGCTTCCTACGAGCAGTACTTC
TRBV19,TRBD1,-,TRBJ2-2,CASSALGQGTGELFF,TGTGCCAGTAGTGCCTTGGGACAGGGGACCGGGGAGCTGTTTTTT
TRBV2,TRBD1,-,TRBJ1-1,CASSNLRGTENTEAFF,TGTGCCAGCAGTAACCTTCGGGGGACAGAGAACACTGAAGCTTTCTTT
TRBV29-1,TRBD1,-,TRBJ2-7,CSVQDRSYEQYF,TGCAGCGTTCAGGACAGGAGTTACGAGCAGTACTTC
TRBV27,TRBD1,-,TRBJ1-3,CASSLRMQGAFGNTIYF,TGTGCCAGCAGTTTACGGATGCAGGGGGCGTTCGGAAACACCATATATTTT
TRBV4-2,-,-,TRBJ2-1,CASSQERAERGEQFF,TGTGCCAGCAGCCAAGAGAGGGCGGAGCGAGGTGAGCAGTTCTTC
TRBV5-1,-,once,TRBJ1-4,CASSLQGRGGNEKLFF,TGCGCCAGCAGCTTGCAAGGTCGAGGGGGAAATGAAAAACTGTTTTTT
TRBV11-3,TRBD2,-,TRBJ2-3,CASSSGLAGVDTQYF,TGTGCCAGCAGCTCTGGACTAGCGGGAGTAGATACGCAGTATTTT
TRBV6-5,TRBD1,-,TRBJ2-7,CASSSVDRLYEQYF,TGTGCCAGCAGTTCCGTGGACAGGCTCTACGAGCAGTACTTC
TRBV28,-,-,TRBJ2-3,CASRGRGGRLSQVPTDTQYF,TGTGCCAGCAGAGGAAGAGGAGGGCGTTTATCCCAAGTACCCACAGATACGCAGTATTTT
TRBV19,-,-,TRBJ2-7,CASSPGAYEQYF,TGTGCCAGTAGCCCCGGAGCCTACGAGCAGTACTTC
TRBV19,-,-,TRBJ2-1,CASSLTSPGHEQFF,TGTGCCAGTAGTCTCACTAGCCCGGGGCATGAGCAGTTCTTC
TRBV7-9,TRBD1,-,TRBJ2-1,CASSLAQGQGLEQFF,TGTGCCAGCAGCTTAGCGCAGGGACAGGGACTTGAGCAGTTCTTC